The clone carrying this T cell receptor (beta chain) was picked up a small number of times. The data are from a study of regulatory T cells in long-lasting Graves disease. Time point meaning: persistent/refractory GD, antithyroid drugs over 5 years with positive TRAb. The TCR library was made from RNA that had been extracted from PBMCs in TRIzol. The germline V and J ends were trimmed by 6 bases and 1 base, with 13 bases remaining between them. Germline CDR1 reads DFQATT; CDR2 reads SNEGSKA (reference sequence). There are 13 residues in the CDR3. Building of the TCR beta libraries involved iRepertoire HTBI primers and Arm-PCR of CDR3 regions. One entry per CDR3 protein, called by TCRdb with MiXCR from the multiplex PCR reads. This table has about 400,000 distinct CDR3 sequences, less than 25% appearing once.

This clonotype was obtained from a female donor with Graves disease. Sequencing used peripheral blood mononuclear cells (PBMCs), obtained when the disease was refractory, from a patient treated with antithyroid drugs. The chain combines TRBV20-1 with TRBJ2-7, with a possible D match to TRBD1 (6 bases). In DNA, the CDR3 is TGCAGTGCCAGACAGGAGTATTCCTACGAGCAGTACTTC. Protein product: CSARQEYSYEQYF.